Listed here are 32 T cell receptor beta chains from one sample, sequenced in a study of blood T cell repertoires in COVID-19. Produced via immunoSEQ multiplex PCR; TCRdb's table is partial and in-frame only. The sample lists 80,000 or so clones, about 76% occurring once. The sample comprised peripheral blood. Receptor source: a man at least 80 years old with acute or convalescent COVID-19.

The V and J genes are TRBV5-1 and TRBJ1-1; TRBD1 matches at 7 bases. Germline V gives CDR1 SGHRS, CDR2 YFSETQ. The CDR3 sequence is 13 residues long. Trimming cost V 3 bases and J 7 bases; bases outside gene matches: 6. The CDR3 DNA reads as TGCGCCAGCAGCTCCCGACAGGGAGGTGAAGCTTTCTTT. It encodes CASSSRQGGEAFF.

The CDR3 here is CASSYQSNTEAFF. For the CDR3, the DNA is TGTGCCAGCAGCTATCAGTCGAACACTGAAGCTTTCTTT. The chain recombines TRBV7-9 with TRBJ1-1; D not resolved. CDR3 size: 13 residues. Per the germline V gene, CDR1 is SEHNR and CDR2 is FQNEAQ (reference sequence). V was pared by 4 bases and J by 1 base, with 7 bases between.

A remark on this clone: No DNA is shown, since the ends of the CDR3 on it are uncertain; the CDR3 is the one TCRdb lists. V usage is TRBV28 and J usage is TRBJ2-3; the table assigns TRBD1, which was not confirmed against the DNA. The germline V gene has CDR1 MDHEN and CDR2 SYDVKM. The CDR3 spans 15 residues, counting both ends. The chain's CDR3 is CASSTSGHFTDTQYF.

This chain uses TRBV7-9 with TRBJ2-1; D is possibly TRBD2 (5 bases). CDR1 and CDR2 from the germline V gene are SEHNR and FQNEAQ (reference sequence). The germline V and J ends were trimmed by 7 bases and 9 bases, with 10 bases remaining between them. The CDR3 is 11 amino acids. CDR3 sequence reads: CASMGAGEQFF. The DNA of the CDR3 is TGTGCCAGCATGGGCGCGGGTGAGCAGTTCTTC.

The CDR3 DNA sequence: TGCGCCAGCAGCCAAGATAGGAGGGAGTCCTATGGCTACACCTTC. Protein: CASSQDRRESYGYTF. This chain joins TRBV4-1 and TRBJ1-2; no reliable D call. Looked up from germline, CDR1 is MGHRA and CDR2 is YSYEKL. This CDR3 is built from 15 residues. V was pared by 0 bases and J by 4 bases, with 12 bases between.

The CDR3 DNA reads as TGTGCCAGCAGGAGGGACAGGGTAAACGAGCAGTACTTC. It specifies CASRRDRVNEQYF. The rearrangement uses TRBV6-5 and TRBJ2-7; TRBD1 agrees at 9 bases. The V and J ends lost 6 bases and 5 bases, in that order; junction bases with no gene match: 5. Per germline, CDR1 MNHEY and CDR2 SVGAGI. The CDR3 is 13 residues long.

This clone has just a few counts. The V gene is TRBV28, the J gene TRBJ2-1; 7 positions agree with TRBD1. V was pared by 5 bases and J by 9 bases, with 10 bases of the junction left unmatched. This CDR3 is built from 14 residues. The germline gives CDR1 MDHEN, CDR2 SYDVKM. DNA for the CDR3: TGTGCCAGCAGTCTCAGCCAGGGGGTAAGTGAGCAGTTCTTC. Translating gives CASSLSQGVSEQFF.

The genes are TRBV10-1 and TRBJ2-1, with D possibly TRBD2 on 5 matching bases. Between the trimmed V and J ends, which lost 5 bases and 7 bases, there was a span of 12 bases. The CDR3 contains 13 residues. Germline V gene lookup returns CDR1 WNHNN and CDR2 SYGVQD (reference sequence). CDR3 protein: CASSKRFLNEQFF. The DNA for the CDR3 is TGCGCCAGCAGTAAGCGGTTTTTAAATGAGCAGTTCTTC.

This clone has more than one count but fewer than ten. The chain has TRBV2 and TRBJ1-1; D is possibly TRBD1 (5 bases). The CDR3 covers 14 residues. V was cut by 8 bases and J by 3 bases, with 16 bases left in between. The germline V gene encodes CDR1 SNHLY and CDR2 FYNNEI. The DNA of the CDR3 is TGTGCCAGCGCCAGGGAGGGGAGGGACACTGAAGCTTTCTTT. As protein: CASAREGRDTEAFF.

The chain carries TRBV18 and TRBJ1-5, with a tentative D call TRBD1 (6 bases). The CDR3 spans 12 residues. CDR1 is KGHSH, CDR2 LQKENI, per germline. Trimming left V 3 bases short and J 13 bases short, with 13 bases between. The CDR3, as DNA: TGTGCCAGCTCACCGGCCGGGACACTTCAGCATTTT. This sequence encodes CASSPAGTLQHF.

DNA of the CDR3: TGTGCCAGCAGTGAAGCCTTTAGCAATCAGCCCCAGCATTTT. This translates into CASSEAFSNQPQHF. The chain links TRBV6-1 to TRBJ1-5; D remains unclear. Per the germline V gene, CDR1 is MNHNS and CDR2 is SASEGT. Trimming left V 0 bases short and J 0 bases short, with 3 bases between. The CDR3 is 14 residues long.

The chain combines TRBV7-9 with TRBJ2-1, with TRBD2 matching 7 bases. The CDR3 extends over 15 amino acids. V lost 1 base and J lost 8; bases outside the gene matches: 8. The germline V gene has CDR1 SEHNR and CDR2 FQNEAQ (reference sequence). The CDR3 reads CASSLVGTTVDEQFF. CDR3 nucleotides: TGTGCCAGCAGCTTAGTGGGGACTACGGTGGATGAGCAGTTCTTC. Using reference TRBV7-9 and TRBJ2-1 for the parts outside the CDR3, the full variable domain is DTGVSQNPRHKITKRGQNVTFRCDPISEHNRLYWYRQTLGQGPEFLTYFQNEAQLEKSRLLSDRFSAERPKGSFSTLEIQRTEQGDSAMYLCASSLVGTTVDEQFFGPGTRLTVL.

The chain has TRBV2 and TRBJ2-2, with 9 bases fitting TRBD1. The ends lost 11 bases at V and 4 bases at J; junction bases unmatched: 14. The CDR3 extends over 16 amino acids. Germline V CDR1 and CDR2: SNHLY, FYNNEI. CDR3 amino acids: CARRLLQGASTGELFF. The DNA for the CDR3 is TGTGCCCGTAGACTTTTACAGGGGGCGTCCACCGGGGAGCTGTTTTTT.

The chain combines TRBV28 with TRBJ2-7, with TRBD2 matching 10 bases. CDR3 length: 19 amino acids. Germline CDR1 and CDR2: MDHEN and SYDVKM. The trim removed 3 bases at V and 7 bases at J, leaving 21 bases unmatched. The CDR3 spells CASSFEREGPIPSKWEQYF. DNA of the CDR3: TGTGCCAGCAGTTTCGAGCGGGAGGGCCCGATCCCCAGTAAGTGGGAGCAGTACTTC.

The table lists this clone with a few counts. The genes are TRBV7-9 and TRBJ2-1; weak D call: TRBD1 (6 bases). V lost 3 bases and J lost 5, with 11 bases in between. Per germline, CDR1 SEHNR and CDR2 FQNEAQ (reference sequence). The CDR3 covers 14 residues. The DNA of the CDR3 is TGTGCCAGCAGCTTGGGACACGCGAACAATGAGCAGTTCTTC. Protein sequence: CASSLGHANNEQFF.

The V and J genes are TRBV6-4 and TRBJ1-6; D gene unclear. CDR1 is MRHNA and CDR2 is SNTAGT in the germline V gene. The V end was cut by 6 bases, the J end by 7 bases, with 13 bases between. The CDR3 length is 14 residues. In DNA, the CDR3 is TGTGCCAGCAGCCAACTTGGTGTGAATTCACCCCTCCACTTT. Protein product: CASSQLGVNSPLHF.

The V gene is TRBV19, the J gene TRBJ2-3, with 8 bases lining up with TRBD2. CDR3 length: 17 residues. V shed 0 bases and J 4 bases; nucleotides not matched to a gene: 9. The germline V gene encodes CDR1 LNHDA and CDR2 SQIVND (reference sequence). CDR3 amino acids: CASSIDPSGRLSDTQYF. As DNA, the CDR3 is TGTGCCAGTAGTATAGATCCCAGCGGGAGACTCTCAGATACGCAGTATTTT.

This chain uses TRBV5-1 with TRBJ1-2; TRBD1 might be the D (5 bases). The CDR3 spans 13 residues. CDR1 is SGHRS and CDR2 is YFSETQ in the germline V gene. The V and J ends lost 4 bases and 4 bases respectively, with 11 bases between them. CDR3 sequence: CASSQDTTYGYTF. As DNA, the CDR3 is TGCGCCAGCAGCCAGGACACAACCTATGGCTACACCTTC.

The rearrangement uses TRBV18 and TRBJ1-5; D ambiguous. Trimming took off 4 bases at V and 0 bases at J, with 7 bases between the two ends. The germline gives CDR1 KGHSH, CDR2 LQKENI. The CDR3 is 14 amino acids. The CDR3: CASSLSLSNQPQHF. DNA of the CDR3: TGTGCCAGCTCACTGTCCCTTAGCAATCAGCCCCAGCATTTT.

The chain's CDR3 is CASSLAGTGAEAFF. DNA for the CDR3: TGTGCCAGCAGCTTAGCCGGGACAGGAGCTGAAGCTTTCTTT. The V and J genes are TRBV7-9 and TRBJ1-1; the match to TRBD1 covers 8 bases. V lost 0 bases, J lost 6 bases, and 3 bases stayed unmatched. The CDR3 sequence is 14 residues long. Germline values: CDR1 SEHNR, CDR2 FQNEAQ (reference sequence).

The table lists this clone with a count of one. The chain links TRBV5-1 to TRBJ1-2; D unresolved. Trimming removed 4 bases at V and 0 bases at J, with 7 bases between. The CDR3 runs to 13 residues. Germline CDR1 and CDR2: SGHRS and YFSETQ. The CDR3 protein is CASSDRANYGYTF. In DNA form, the CDR3 reads TGCGCCAGCAGCGACCGGGCTAACTATGGCTACACCTTC.

This sequence joins TRBV6-6 and TRBJ2-7; 9 bases align to TRBD1. Germline V gene sequence: CDR1 MNHNY, CDR2 SVGAGI (reference sequence). The CDR3 sequence is 16 residues long. Trimming took 5 bases from V and 4 from J; bases not matched to a gene: 12. This CDR3 is CASSRMGQGASYEQYF. CDR3 nucleotide sequence: TGTGCCAGCAGTCGAATGGGACAGGGTGCGTCTTACGAGCAGTACTTC.

The chain carries TRBV3-1 (or the pseudogene TRBV3-2) and TRBJ1-2, with D maybe TRBD1 (5 bases). The CDR3 extends over 13 amino acids. V lost 5 bases and J 8 bases, leaving 15 bases between the germline ends. Germline lookup yields CDR1 LGHDT and CDR2 YNNKEL (reference sequence). Here the CDR3 reads CASSSRARGGYTF. CDR3 nucleotide sequence: TGTGCCAGCAGCAGCCGGGCCCGGGGGGGCTACACCTTC.

The V gene is TRBV18, the J gene TRBJ1-2; D may be TRBD1 (6 bases). This CDR3 comprises 14 residues. Germline CDR1 and CDR2: KGHSH and LQKENI. The V end lost 8 bases, the J end lost 6 bases, and 19 bases lay between the germline ends. CDR3 DNA sequence: TGTGCCAGCAACGATCGGGGGGGCGCGAATGGCTACACCTTC. It encodes CASNDRGGANGYTF.

The chain joins TRBV4-2 to TRBJ1-2; TRBD1 agrees at 10 bases. This CDR3 is 17 amino acids long. The J segment lost 4 bases and the V segment lost 0 bases, leaving 8 bases of the junction unmatched. CDR1 and CDR2 from the germline V gene are LGHNA and YNFKEQ. CDR3 sequence reads: CASSQDRVGQGRYGYTF. The CDR3 DNA reads TGTGCCAGCAGCCAAGATCGAGTGGGACAGGGGCGCTATGGCTACACCTTC.

This clone has just a few counts. The rearrangement joins TRBV7-9 to TRBJ2-3; a weak D match, TRBD2 (6 bases). Germline-derived CDR1 and CDR2 are SEHNR and FQNEAQ (reference sequence). This CDR3 has 15 residues. Trimming removed 4 bases from V and 1 base from J, with 12 bases in between. The CDR3 protein is CASSSPPGGTDTQYF. Written as DNA, the CDR3 is TGTGCCAGCAGCTCTCCCCCGGGGGGCACAGATACGCAGTATTTT.

The chain recombines TRBV5-1 with TRBJ1-5, with a possible D match to TRBD1 (5 bases). CDR1 is SGHRS, CDR2 YFSETQ, per germline. The germline V and J ends were trimmed by 4 bases and 1 base, with 9 bases remaining between them. The CDR3 sequence is 14 residues long. The DNA of the CDR3 is TGCGCCAGCAGCCTGGAGGGGAGCAATCAGCCCCAGCATTTT. Translating gives CASSLEGSNQPQHF.

The J gene is TRBJ2-3, the V gene TRBV15; 11 bases are a match to TRBD2. CDR1 and CDR2 (germline): LNHNV, YYDKDF (reference sequence). V gave up 0 bases and J gave up 4 bases; unmatched junction bases: 6. CDR3 length: 17 amino acids. This chain's CDR3 is CATSRDLLAGGSDTQYF. Here the CDR3 DNA reads TGTGCCACCAGCAGAGATCTCCTAGCGGGAGGCTCAGATACGCAGTATTTT.

The J gene is TRBJ2-3, the V gene TRBV11-2, with TRBD2 matching 8 bases. J gave up 1 base and V 2 bases, and 5 bases lay outside the gene matches. Germline V CDR1 and CDR2: SGHAT, FQNNGV. The CDR3 has 16 residues. CDR3: CASSLSIAGRTDTQYF. The CDR3 bases are TGTGCCAGCAGCTTAAGTATAGCGGGACGCACAGATACGCAGTATTTT.

The chain carries TRBV19 and TRBJ2-7; weak D call: TRBD1 (6 bases). Germline CDR1 is LNHDA and CDR2 is SQIVND (reference sequence). This CDR3 comprises 13 residues. Trimming pared 2 bases from V and 1 base from J, leaving 6 bases between. CDR3 nucleotide sequence: TGTGCCAGTAGTATACAGGGGTCCTACGAGCAGTACTTC. Protein: CASSIQGSYEQYF.

This chain connects TRBV24-1 to TRBJ2-7, with 9 bases lining up with TRBD1. Trimming removed 7 bases from V and 1 base from J; junction bases left unmatched: 7. This CDR3 spans 15 amino acids. Germline V gives CDR1 KGHDR, CDR2 SFDVKD. The CDR3 sequence: CATSDPGQGSYEQYF. Written as DNA, the CDR3 is TGTGCCACCAGCGATCCGGGACAGGGATCCTACGAGCAGTACTTC.

This clone was seen once. The chain links TRBV5-1 to TRBJ2-2; D gene ambiguous. Germline loops: CDR1 SGHRS, CDR2 YFSETQ. V was shortened by 0 bases and J by 2 bases, with 5 bases between the two germline ends. CDR3 length equals 14 residues. As DNA, the CDR3 is TGCGCCAGCAGCTTGGACAGCAACACCGGGGAGCTGTTTTTT. Amino acid sequence: CASSLDSNTGELFF.